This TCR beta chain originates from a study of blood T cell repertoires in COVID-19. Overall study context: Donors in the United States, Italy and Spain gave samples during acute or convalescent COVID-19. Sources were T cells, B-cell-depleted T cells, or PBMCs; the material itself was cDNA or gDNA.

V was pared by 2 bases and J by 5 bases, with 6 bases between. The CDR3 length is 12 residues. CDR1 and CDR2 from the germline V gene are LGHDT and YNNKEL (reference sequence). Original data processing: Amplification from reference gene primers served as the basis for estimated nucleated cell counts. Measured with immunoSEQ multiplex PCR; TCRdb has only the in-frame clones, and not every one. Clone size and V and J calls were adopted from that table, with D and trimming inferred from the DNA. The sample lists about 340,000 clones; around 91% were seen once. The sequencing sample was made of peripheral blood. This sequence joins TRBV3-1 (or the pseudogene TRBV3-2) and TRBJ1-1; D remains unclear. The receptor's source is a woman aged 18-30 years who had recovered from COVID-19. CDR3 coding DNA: TGTGCCAGCAGCCAATACCGGACTGAAGCTTTCTTT. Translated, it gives CASSQYRTEAFF.